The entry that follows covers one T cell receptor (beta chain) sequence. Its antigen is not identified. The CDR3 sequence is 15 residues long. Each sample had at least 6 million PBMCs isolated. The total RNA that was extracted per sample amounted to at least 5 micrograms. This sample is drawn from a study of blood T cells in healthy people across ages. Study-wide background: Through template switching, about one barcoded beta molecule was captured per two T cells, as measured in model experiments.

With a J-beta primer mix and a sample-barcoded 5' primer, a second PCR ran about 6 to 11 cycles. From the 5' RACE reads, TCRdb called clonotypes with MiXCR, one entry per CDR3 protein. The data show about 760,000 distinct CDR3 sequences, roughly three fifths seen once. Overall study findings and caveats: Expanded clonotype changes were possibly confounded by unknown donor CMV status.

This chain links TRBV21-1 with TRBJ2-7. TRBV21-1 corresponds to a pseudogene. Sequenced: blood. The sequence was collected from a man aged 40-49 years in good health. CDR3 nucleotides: TGTGCCAGCAGCAAAACGGGGGAACGACCCTACGAGCAGTACTTC. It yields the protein CASSKTGERPYEQYF.